Listed below are T cell receptor beta chains from one sample, sequenced in a study of identical twins. From the 5' RACE reads, TCRdb called clonotypes with MiXCR, one entry per CDR3 protein. Of around 1.7 million distinct CDR3 sequences detected, about 31% appear once; the ten largest clones hold 0.27%. Sequenced sample: cord blood. These receptors all come from a newborn girl in good health. Each CDR3 is given with its conserved first and last residue. A D gene is named only where the DNA matches it firmly. Size tells how often a clone was seen (once, few, many) or the class of an expanded clone, and some rows leave it out.

v_call: TRBV24-1; d_call: -; cdr3_length: 12; clone_size: -; j_call: TRBJ2-7; cdr3_aa: CATSDLPYEQYF; cdr3_nt: TGTGCCACCAGTGATTTGCCCTACGAGCAGTACTTC
v_call: TRBV4-1; d_call: -; cdr3_length: 14; clone_size: few; j_call: TRBJ2-2; cdr3_aa: CASSATPLGGELFF; cdr3_nt: TGCGCCAGCAGTGCAACCCCCCTCGGCGGGGAGCTGTTTTTT
v_call: TRBV10-3; d_call: -; cdr3_length: 13; clone_size: many; j_call: TRBJ1-5; cdr3_aa: CAIASPGNQPQHF; cdr3_nt: TGTGCCATCGCTTCCCCAGGGAATCAGCCCCAGCATTTT
v_call: TRBV28; d_call: TRBD2; cdr3_length: 21; clone_size: -; j_call: TRBJ2-7; cdr3_aa: CASRLETKGLTSGRAKSEQYF; cdr3_nt: TGTGCCAGCAGGCTAGAGACCAAGGGATTAACTAGCGGGAGGGCCAAGAGCGAGCAGTACTTC
v_call: TRBV12-5; d_call: -; cdr3_length: 13; clone_size: few; j_call: TRBJ2-5; cdr3_aa: CASGLVTEETQYF; cdr3_nt: TGTGCTAGTGGTTTGGTGACTGAAGAGACCCAGTACTTC
v_call: TRBV21-1; d_call: -; cdr3_length: 15; clone_size: -; j_call: TRBJ2-3; cdr3_aa: CASSLLPMGADTQYF; cdr3_nt: TGTGCCAGCAGCTTACTTCCTATGGGCGCAGATACGCAGTATTTT
v_call: TRBV7-9; d_call: -; cdr3_length: 15; clone_size: few; j_call: TRBJ1-4; cdr3_aa: CASSLVHRANEKLFF; cdr3_nt: TGTGCCAGCAGCTTAGTCCACAGGGCTAATGAAAAACTGTTTTTT
v_call: TRBV11-2; d_call: -; cdr3_length: 14; clone_size: few; j_call: TRBJ1-1; cdr3_aa: CASSLGRASTEAFF; cdr3_nt: TGTGCCAGCAGCTTAGGCAGGGCATCCACTGAAGCTTTCTTT
v_call: TRBV4-2; d_call: TRBD2; cdr3_length: 15; clone_size: -; j_call: TRBJ2-7; cdr3_aa: CASSQESGEGYEQYF; cdr3_nt: TGTGCCAGCAGCCAAGAGAGCGGGGAAGGGTACGAGCAGTACTTC
v_call: TRBV20-1; d_call: -; cdr3_length: 14; clone_size: -; j_call: TRBJ2-7; cdr3_aa: CSAGTGTHTREQYF; cdr3_nt: TGCAGTGCTGGCACCGGGACCCACACCCGGGAGCAGTACTTC
v_call: TRBV4-2; d_call: -; cdr3_length: 16; clone_size: -; j_call: TRBJ1-2; cdr3_aa: CASSQASHGVSYGYTF; cdr3_nt: TGTGCCAGCAGCCAAGCTAGCCACGGCGTAAGCTATGGCTACACCTTC
v_call: TRBV28; d_call: -; cdr3_length: 13; clone_size: few; j_call: TRBJ2-5; cdr3_aa: CASSLCQGSEQYF; cdr3_nt: TGTGCCAGCAGTTTATGCCAGGGGTCGGAGCAGTACTTC
v_call: TRBV9; d_call: -; cdr3_length: 14; clone_size: many; j_call: TRBJ2-1; cdr3_aa: CASSVASSYNEQFF; cdr3_nt: TGTGCCAGCAGCGTAGCGAGCTCCTACAATGAGCAGTTCTTC
v_call: TRBV5-6; d_call: -; cdr3_length: 14; clone_size: many; j_call: TRBJ1-1; cdr3_aa: CASSFEGMNTEAFF; cdr3_nt: TGTGCCAGCAGCTTTGAGGGCATGAACACTGAAGCTTTCTTT
v_call: TRBV29-1; d_call: TRBD2; cdr3_length: 15; clone_size: few; j_call: TRBJ2-7; cdr3_aa: CSVDRLAGVRYEQYF; cdr3_nt: TGCAGCGTTGATAGACTAGCGGGAGTAAGGTACGAGCAGTACTTC
v_call: TRBV24-1; d_call: -; cdr3_length: 17; clone_size: -; j_call: TRBJ2-5; cdr3_aa: CATSDFLGTGAEETQYF; cdr3_nt: -
v_call: TRBV28; d_call: TRBD2; cdr3_length: 17; clone_size: -; j_call: TRBJ2-1; cdr3_aa: CASSSSLAVSSYNEQFF; cdr3_nt: TGTGCCAGCAGTTCCTCCCTAGCGGTGAGCTCCTACAATGAGCAGTTCTTC
v_call: TRBV20-1; d_call: TRBD2; cdr3_length: 14; clone_size: -; j_call: TRBJ2-5; cdr3_aa: CSGFLAGVGETQYF; cdr3_nt: TGCAGTGGATTTCTAGCGGGAGTCGGAGAGACCCAGTACTTC
v_call: TRBV7-9; d_call: -; cdr3_length: 13; clone_size: -; j_call: TRBJ1-5; cdr3_aa: CANSQDLNQPQHF; cdr3_nt: TGTGCCAACAGCCAAGACCTTAATCAGCCCCAGCATTTT
v_call: TRBV20-1; d_call: -; cdr3_length: 13; clone_size: -; j_call: TRBJ1-1; cdr3_aa: CSARDQGNTEVFF; cdr3_nt: TGCAGTGCTAGAGATCAGGGGAACACTGAAGTTTTCTTT
v_call: TRBV7-9; d_call: -; cdr3_length: 15; clone_size: -; j_call: TRBJ2-7; cdr3_aa: CASSLGPYDNYEQYF; cdr3_nt: TGTGCCAGCAGCTTAGGCCCTTACGATAACTACGAGCAGTACTTC
v_call: TRBV10-3; d_call: TRBD1; cdr3_length: 14; clone_size: -; j_call: TRBJ1-2; cdr3_aa: CAIRRDRGNYGYTF; cdr3_nt: TGTGCCATCAGGCGGGACAGGGGGAACTATGGCTACACCTTC
v_call: TRBV4-2; d_call: TRBD2; cdr3_length: 20; clone_size: many; j_call: TRBJ2-1; cdr3_aa: CASSQEGSRGTSGIYNEQFF; cdr3_nt: TGTGCCAGCAGCCAAGAAGGTTCTCGGGGGACTAGCGGGATCTACAATGAGCAGTTCTTC
v_call: TRBV30; d_call: TRBD1; cdr3_length: 12; clone_size: -; j_call: TRBJ1-1; cdr3_aa: CACTGTGAEAFF; cdr3_nt: TGTGCCTGTACCGGGACAGGGGCTGAAGCTTTCTTT
v_call: TRBV10-3; d_call: TRBD2; cdr3_length: 13; clone_size: few; j_call: TRBJ2-4; cdr3_aa: CAISPTSADEQYF; cdr3_nt: TGTGCCATCAGCCCGACTAGCGCGGATGAGCAGTACTTC
v_call: TRBV29-1; d_call: -; cdr3_length: 13; clone_size: -; j_call: TRBJ1-4; cdr3_aa: CSVGREGDEKLFF; cdr3_nt: TGCAGCGTCGGGAGGGAGGGCGATGAAAAACTGTTTTTT
v_call: TRBV5-6; d_call: TRBD1; cdr3_length: 15; clone_size: few; j_call: TRBJ2-7; cdr3_aa: CASSLETGFTYEQYF; cdr3_nt: TGTGCCAGCAGCTTGGAGACAGGGTTTACCTACGAGCAGTACTTC
v_call: TRBV29-1; d_call: TRBD2; cdr3_length: 16; clone_size: -; j_call: TRBJ2-6; cdr3_aa: CSASGRGSSGANVLTF; cdr3_nt: TGCAGCGCTAGCGGGAGGGGTTCTTCTGGGGCCAACGTCCTGACTTTC
v_call: TRBV7-9; d_call: TRBD1; cdr3_length: 15; clone_size: -; j_call: TRBJ1-4; cdr3_aa: CASSRPTGGNEKLFF; cdr3_nt: TGTGCCAGCAGCCGCCCGACAGGGGGTAATGAAAAACTGTTTTTT
v_call: TRBV7-9; d_call: -; cdr3_length: 14; clone_size: few; j_call: TRBJ2-1; cdr3_aa: CASSLAEGGNEQFF; cdr3_nt: TGTGCCAGCAGCTTAGCAGAAGGGGGCAATGAGCAGTTCTTC
v_call: TRBV29-1; d_call: TRBD2; cdr3_length: 13; clone_size: many; j_call: TRBJ2-7; cdr3_aa: CSVHGTSGYEQYF; cdr3_nt: TGCAGCGTTCACGGGACTAGCGGTTACGAGCAGTACTTC
v_call: TRBV7-9; d_call: TRBD2; cdr3_length: 16; clone_size: -; j_call: TRBJ2-4; cdr3_aa: CASSVSSGGAKNIQYF; cdr3_nt: TGTGCCAGCAGCGTATCTAGCGGGGGGGCCAAAAACATTCAGTACTTC
v_call: TRBV20-1; d_call: TRBD2; cdr3_length: 14; clone_size: -; j_call: TRBJ2-1; cdr3_aa: CSASKGLAANEQFF; cdr3_nt: TGCAGTGCTAGTAAGGGACTAGCGGCCAATGAGCAGTTCTTC
v_call: TRBV24-1; d_call: -; cdr3_length: 15; clone_size: -; j_call: TRBJ2-1; cdr3_aa: CATSDFESSYNEQFF; cdr3_nt: TGTGCCACCAGTGATTTCGAAAGCTCCTACAATGAGCAGTTCTTC
v_call: TRBV7-2; d_call: -; cdr3_length: 18; clone_size: -; j_call: TRBJ1-4; cdr3_aa: CASSLMGPGIRLMKKLFF; cdr3_nt: TGTGCCAGCAGCTTAATGGGCCCTGGGATCAGACTAATGAAAAAACTGTTTTTT
v_call: TRBV29-1; d_call: TRBD1; cdr3_length: 15; clone_size: many; j_call: TRBJ2-7; cdr3_aa: CSVEFLDRGDYEQYF; cdr3_nt: TGCAGCGTTGAATTTCTTGACAGGGGAGACTACGAGCAGTACTTC
v_call: TRBV18; d_call: TRBD2; cdr3_length: 14; clone_size: few; j_call: TRBJ2-3; cdr3_aa: CASSPTSDTDTQYF; cdr3_nt: TGTGCCAGCTCACCAACTAGCGACACAGATACGCAGTATTTT
v_call: TRBV7-2; d_call: TRBD2; cdr3_length: 15; clone_size: few; j_call: TRBJ2-5; cdr3_aa: CASSLLTSGSNEQYF; cdr3_nt: TGTGCCAGCAGCTTATTGACTAGCGGGAGCAATGAGCAGTACTTC
v_call: TRBV6-1; d_call: -; cdr3_length: 13; clone_size: few; j_call: TRBJ1-6; cdr3_aa: CAGNRENNSPLHF; cdr3_nt: TGTGCCGGGAACCGGGAGAATAATTCACCCCTCCACTTT
v_call: TRBV29-1; d_call: -; cdr3_length: 14; clone_size: few; j_call: TRBJ1-1; cdr3_aa: CSVDRPIGDTEAFF; cdr3_nt: TGCAGCGTTGATAGGCCAATTGGGGACACTGAAGCTTTCTTT
v_call: TRBV19; d_call: TRBD1; cdr3_length: 15; clone_size: -; j_call: TRBJ1-2; cdr3_aa: CASSPGTGRTHGYTF; cdr3_nt: TGTGCCAGTAGCCCGGGGACAGGACGTACACATGGCTACACCTTC
v_call: TRBV3-1; d_call: -; cdr3_length: 13; clone_size: -; j_call: TRBJ1-1; cdr3_aa: CASSQARDAEAFF; cdr3_nt: TGTGCCAGCAGCCAAGCCAGGGACGCTGAAGCTTTCTTT